One and the same sample provided the 3 T cell receptor beta chains below, sequenced in a study of T-cell memory formation after mild COVID-19. TCRdb processed the 5' RACE reads anew with MiXCR; each CDR3 protein has one entry. This sample has about 250,000 distinct CDR3 sequences, with 16% found just once. The sequenced sample was PBMCs or a T cell subset sorted from them (not recorded which). Receptors originate from a man aged 18 to 29 who had mild COVID-19 (a few samples of this study predate the infection). Cell type and time point are not known.

This clonotype came up a few times. J is TRBJ1-5 and V is TRBV20-1; a possible D gene is TRBD1 (5 bases). CDR3 length: 14 residues. CDR1 and CDR2 (germline): DFQATT, SNEGSKA (reference sequence). V was trimmed by 3 bases and J by 0 bases, leaving 9 bases between them. The CDR3 reads CSARQGTSNQPQHF. CDR3 sequence (DNA): TGCAGTGCTAGGCAAGGGACTAGCAATCAGCCCCAGCATTTT.

This chain connects TRBV20-1 to TRBJ1-1; no definite D call. Trimming removed 0 bases at V and 9 bases at J, with 11 bases between. CDR1 is DFQATT, CDR2 SNEGSKA, per germline (reference sequence). The CDR3 length is 12 residues. CDR3 protein: CSARDMKGKAFF. CDR3 sequence (DNA): TGCAGTGCTAGAGATATGAAAGGGAAAGCTTTCTTT.

V and J are TRBV6-2 or TRBV6-3 and TRBJ1-6; the D is unclear. CDR3 length equals 14 residues. The ends were cut back, 4 bases at V and 7 bases at J, with 11 bases in the middle. CDR1 and CDR2 (germline): MNHEY, SVGEGT. The CDR3 DNA is TGTGCCAGCAGTTCCCCGCCTAGGAATTCACCCCTCCACTTT. Residues: CASSSPPRNSPLHF.